Below are 18 T cell receptor beta chains sequenced from a single sample in a study of cytomegalovirus exposure and HLA in healthy donors. Primers included in the PCR were 60 Vbeta and 13 Jbeta primers. Produced via immunoSEQ multiplex PCR; TCRdb's table is partial and in-frame only. Of roughly 170,000 clones in the sample, 60% to 85% were seen once. Sample: PBMCs. The receptors here all came from a female donor in good health and CMV-seronegative.

V usage is TRBV4-2 and J usage is TRBJ2-3; 10 bases fit TRBD2. Trimming at V came to 0 bases and at J to 4 bases, leaving 4 bases not matched to a gene. Per the germline V gene, CDR1 is LGHNA and CDR2 is YNFKEQ. This CDR3 comprises 16 residues. The DNA for the CDR3 is TGTGCCAGCAGCCAAGATGTCCTAGCGGGAGCAGATACGCAGTATTTT. Encoded protein: CASSQDVLAGADTQYF.

The V and J genes are TRBV6-5 and TRBJ2-1; 9 positions match TRBD2. The CDR3 totals 15 residues. Trimming took 5 bases from V and 3 from J; bases not matched to a gene: 5. Per germline, CDR1 MNHEY and CDR2 SVGAGI. Here the CDR3 DNA reads TGTGCCAGCAGTGCGAGCGGGGGGCGCTACAATGAGCAGTTCTTC. This translates into CASSASGGRYNEQFF.

This clone was seen only a few times. This rearrangement joins TRBV11-2 to TRBJ2-3; TRBD2 matches at 9 bases. The junction had 5 bases not matched to a gene; V was cut back by 2 bases and J by 2 bases. This CDR3 region has 16 residues. Per germline, CDR1 SGHAT and CDR2 FQNNGV. The CDR3 sequence: CASSLLAGLTTDTQYF. The CDR3 region has the DNA TGTGCCAGCAGCTTACTAGCGGGGCTGACCACAGATACGCAGTATTTT.

The chain employs TRBV4-2 and TRBJ1-1; 7 bases map to TRBD1. Looked up from germline, CDR1 is LGHNA and CDR2 is YNFKEQ. The CDR3 consists of 15 residues. V lost 6 bases to trimming and J lost 1 base; unmatched junction nucleotides: 8. The CDR3 loop reads CASRPRTGENTEAFF. The CDR3 DNA is TGTGCCAGCAGGCCACGGACAGGAGAGAACACTGAAGCTTTCTTT.

The chain combines TRBV6-5 with TRBJ1-1; D may be TRBD1 (6 bases). V was shortened by 2 bases and J by 9 bases, with 22 bases between the two germline ends. The CDR3 is 16 amino acids. Germline-derived CDR1 and CDR2 are MNHEY and SVGAGI. CDR3 bases: TGTGCCAGCAGTTACGCTCCCGGGGGGCGCGGGGTCCAAGCTTTCTTT. Encoded protein: CASSYAPGGRGVQAFF.

This clone came up once. The chain uses TRBV10-3 and TRBJ2-7, with D tentatively TRBD2 (7 bases). The CDR3 runs 15 residues. The germline V and J ends were trimmed by 0 bases and 4 bases, with 13 bases remaining between them. Looked up from germline, CDR1 is ENHRY and CDR2 is SYGVKD. In nucleotides, the CDR3 is TGTGCCATCAGTGAGTCGACGGGGGGCCGTTACGAGCAGTACTTC. Amino acids: CAISESTGGRYEQYF.

This clone turned up a few times. The chain recombines TRBV7-9 with TRBJ1-1; no firm D call. V was clipped by 1 base and J by 6 bases, with 9 bases between them. The CDR3 spans 13 residues. Per germline, CDR1 SEHNR and CDR2 FQNEAQ (reference sequence). CDR3 in DNA: TGTGCCAGCAGCTTAGTAGGGAGCGCTGAAGCTTTCTTT. Translated, it gives CASSLVGSAEAFF.

This clone showed up just a few times. This chain links TRBV5-4 with TRBJ1-4; D unresolved. The CDR3 sequence is 14 residues long. Trimming took off 1 base at V and 5 bases at J, with 9 bases between the two ends. The germline V gene encodes CDR1 SGHNT and CDR2 YYREEE (reference sequence). The DNA of the CDR3 is TGTGCCAGCAGCTTGCAACGGGAGAATGAAAAACTGTTTTTT. Its protein product is CASSLQRENEKLFF.

This clone was seen a few times. This chain connects TRBV9 to TRBJ2-2; a weak D match, TRBD2 (7 bases). CDR3 length equals 16 residues. Germline CDR1 reads SGDLS; CDR2 reads YYNGEE. V lost 4 bases to trimming and J lost 4 bases, with 17 bases between them. DNA for the CDR3: TGTGCCAGCAGCCCTGGGGGGGCTACGGGCACCGGGGAGCTGTTTTTT. This codes for CASSPGGATGTGELFF.

This clone was counted between two and nine times. The chain employs TRBV7-2 and TRBJ2-1, with 9 nucleotides matching TRBD1. V trimming: 4 bases; J trimming: 1 base; junction bases outside the gene matches: 2. The CDR3 sequence is 15 residues long. CDR1 is SGHTA, CDR2 FQGNSA, per germline. CDR3 coding DNA: TGTGCCAGCAGCTCGGGACAGGGTTCCTACAATGAGCAGTTCTTC. It yields the protein CASSSGQGSYNEQFF.

About this clone: The junction departs from germline at one end; a sequencing error may be responsible. The CDR3 DNA is TGTGCCAGCAGCTTGGACAAAAACAGTCAGTACTTC. It codes for CASSLDKNSQYF. The chain is built from TRBV5-6 and TRBJ2-4; D remains ambiguous. The CDR3 is 12 amino acids. Germline CDR1 and CDR2: SGHDT and YYEEEE.

The CDR3 DNA is TGTGCCAGCTCTCGAACAGGGAAAACAAGGCAAGAGACCCAGTACTTC. Residues: CASSRTGKTRQETQYF. This chain connects TRBV18 to TRBJ2-5; maybe TRBD1 (6 bases). Germline CDR1 and CDR2: KGHSH and LQKENI. V was clipped by 6 bases and J by 2 bases, with 19 bases between them. This CDR3 spans 16 amino acids.

This chain joins TRBV6-4 and TRBJ2-5; D is unresolved. Germline-derived CDR1 and CDR2 are MRHNA and SNTAGT. V was pared by 7 bases and J by 5 bases, with 17 bases between. The CDR3 totals 14 residues. This CDR3 is CASNGGGPRETQYF. The CDR3 DNA reads as TGTGCCAGCAACGGCGGTGGCCCTCGGGAGACCCAGTACTTC.

This clone turned up a few times. This chain uses TRBV2 with TRBJ1-5, with 8 bases aligning to TRBD1. The CDR3 has 15 amino acids. V lost 7 bases to trimming and J lost 4 bases; unmatched junction nucleotides: 9. From germline, CDR1 is SNHLY and CDR2 FYNNEI. Written as DNA, the CDR3 is TGTGCCAGCAACTCCGGGACAGGCCTAAATCAGCCCCAGCATTTT. Its protein product is CASNSGTGLNQPQHF.

This chain joins TRBV7-6 and TRBJ1-3; D might be TRBD1 (6 bases). The CDR3 has 14 residues. Per germline, CDR1 SGHVS and CDR2 FNYEAQ. Between the trimmed V and J ends, which lost 1 base and 8 bases, there was a span of 12 bases. CDR3: CASSLVAGVDTIYF. The CDR3 nucleotides are TGTGCCAGCAGCTTAGTCGCAGGGGTGGACACCATATATTTT.

The V and J genes are TRBV28 and TRBJ2-7, with TRBD2 matching 7 bases. CDR3 length: 15 amino acids. CDR1 is MDHEN, CDR2 SYDVKM, per germline. J gave up 1 base and V 6 bases, and 9 bases lay outside the gene matches. CDR3 loop: CASSKPRAGSYEQYF. The CDR3 coding sequence is TGTGCCAGCAGCAAACCCCGAGCGGGATCCTACGAGCAGTACTTC.

The CDR3 bases are TGTGCCAGCACCCAAATGAGCGGAACCTACAATGAGCAGTTCTTC. Encoded protein: CASTQMSGTYNEQFF. The chain has TRBV25-1 and TRBJ2-1; D might be TRBD2 (5 bases). Germline lookup yields CDR1 MGHDK and CDR2 SYGVNS. This CDR3 has 15 amino acids. V was clipped by 7 bases and J by 2 bases, with 15 bases between them.

The chain links TRBV29-1 to TRBJ1-4, with a weak D call TRBD1 (5 bases). CDR3 size: 13 residues. Trimming shortened V by 4 bases and J by 0 bases, and 6 bases separated the two germline ends. The germline V gene encodes CDR1 SQVTM and CDR2 ANQGSEA. In DNA form, the CDR3 reads TGCAGCGTTGCGACAGCAACTAATGAAAAACTGTTTTTT. It is translated as CSVATATNEKLFF.